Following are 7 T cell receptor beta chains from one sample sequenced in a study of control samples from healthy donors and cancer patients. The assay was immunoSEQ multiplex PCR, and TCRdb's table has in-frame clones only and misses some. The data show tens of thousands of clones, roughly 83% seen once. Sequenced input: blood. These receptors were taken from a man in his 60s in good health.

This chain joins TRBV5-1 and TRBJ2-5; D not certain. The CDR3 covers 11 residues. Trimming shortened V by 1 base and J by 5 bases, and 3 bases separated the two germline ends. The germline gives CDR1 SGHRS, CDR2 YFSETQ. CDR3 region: CASSLTETQYF. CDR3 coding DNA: TGCGCCAGCAGCTTGACCGAGACCCAGTACTTC.

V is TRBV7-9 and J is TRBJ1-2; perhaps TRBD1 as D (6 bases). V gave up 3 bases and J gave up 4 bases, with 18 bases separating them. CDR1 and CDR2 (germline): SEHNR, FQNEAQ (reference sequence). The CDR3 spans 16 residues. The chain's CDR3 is CASSLLSGGKVYGYTF. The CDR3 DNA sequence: TGTGCCAGCAGCTTGCTATCCGGGGGCAAGGTCTATGGCTACACCTTC.

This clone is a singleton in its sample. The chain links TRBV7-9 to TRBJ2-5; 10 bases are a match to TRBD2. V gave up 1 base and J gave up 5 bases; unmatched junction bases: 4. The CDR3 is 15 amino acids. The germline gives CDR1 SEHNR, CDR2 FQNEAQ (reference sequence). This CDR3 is CASSLGSSGSETQYF. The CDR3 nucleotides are TGTGCCAGCAGCTTAGGGTCTAGCGGGAGCGAGACCCAGTACTTC.

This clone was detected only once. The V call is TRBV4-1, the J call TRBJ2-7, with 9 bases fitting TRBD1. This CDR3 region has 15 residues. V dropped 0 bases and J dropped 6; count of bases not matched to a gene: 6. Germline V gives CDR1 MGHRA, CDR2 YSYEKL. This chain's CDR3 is CASSQDSTGGGEQYF. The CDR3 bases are TGCGCCAGCAGCCAAGATAGTACAGGGGGCGGCGAGCAGTACTTC.

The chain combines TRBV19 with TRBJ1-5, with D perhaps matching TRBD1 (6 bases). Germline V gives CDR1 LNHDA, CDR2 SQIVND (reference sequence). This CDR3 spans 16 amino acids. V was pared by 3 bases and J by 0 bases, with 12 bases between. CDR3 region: CASSIRQDASNQPQHF. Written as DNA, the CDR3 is TGTGCCAGTAGTATTAGACAGGACGCTAGCAATCAGCCCCAGCATTTT.

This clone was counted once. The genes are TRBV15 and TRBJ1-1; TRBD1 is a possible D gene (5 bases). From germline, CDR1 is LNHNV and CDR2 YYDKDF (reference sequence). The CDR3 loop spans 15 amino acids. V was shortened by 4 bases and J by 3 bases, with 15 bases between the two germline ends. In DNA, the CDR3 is TGTGCCACCAGCATGGAATTGGGGGAGGACACTGAAGCTTTCTTT. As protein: CATSMELGEDTEAFF.

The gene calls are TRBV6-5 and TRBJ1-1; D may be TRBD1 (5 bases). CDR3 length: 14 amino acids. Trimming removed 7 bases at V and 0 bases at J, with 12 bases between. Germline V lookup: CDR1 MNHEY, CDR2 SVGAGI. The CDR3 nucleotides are TGTGCCAGCACCCAGGAAGGGGTGAACACTGAAGCTTTCTTT. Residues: CASTQEGVNTEAFF.